These 24 T cell receptor beta chains were sequenced from one sample in a study of radiation and T cells in renal cell carcinoma. Noted time point: baseline pretreatment blood. As for treatment: 15 Gy SBRT to primary tumor, nephrectomy 4 weeks later. Here immunoSEQ multiplex PCR was the method, and the copy in TCRdb shows in-frame clones only, minus some. The sample includes about 140,000 clones, approximately 87% of them seen just once. Here the sequenced sample was blood, taken from a patient whose treatment included radiotherapy and nephrectomy. The receptors come from a woman between 50 and 59 years old with renal cell carcinoma.

The table lists this clone with a count of one. The CDR3 is CASSLGGLPPDTQYF. The CDR3 DNA reads as TGTGCCAGCAGCTTAGGGGGACTTCCTCCAGATACGCAGTATTTT. V and J are TRBV7-9 and TRBJ2-3, with D possibly TRBD2 on 6 matching bases. Germline V gene data show CDR1 as SEHNR and CDR2 as FQNEAQ (reference sequence). The V end was cut by 1 base, the J end by 4 bases, with 12 bases between. The CDR3 is made up of 15 amino acids.

The chain uses TRBV6-1 and TRBJ1-1, with 8 bases aligning to TRBD1. V lost 7 bases and J lost 5; bases outside the gene matches: 9. Per germline, CDR1 MNHNS and CDR2 SASEGT. This CDR3 comprises 14 residues. CDR3 nucleotides: TGTGCCAGCACCTTGGACAGGGCTCGGACTGAAGCTTTCTTT. Its translation: CASTLDRARTEAFF.

V and J are TRBV6-5 and TRBJ1-5; D call uncertain. This CDR3 is built from 14 residues. Germline assignment: CDR1 MNHEY and CDR2 SVGAGI. V lost 5 bases to trimming and J lost 9 bases, with 17 bases between them. As DNA, the CDR3 is TGTGCCAGCAGTAACGGCGTCGGCACCGGGCCCCAGCATTTT. This encodes CASSNGVGTGPQHF.

The V gene is TRBV7-2, the J gene TRBJ2-2; D may be TRBD1 (6 bases). There are 15 residues in the CDR3. Trimming stripped 7 bases from V and 0 bases from J, with 12 bases between. Germline CDR1 and CDR2: SGHTA and FQGNSA. In DNA form, the CDR3 reads TGTGCCAGCAAATCCGAGGGGGCGAACACCGGGGAGCTGTTTTTT. Its translation is CASKSEGANTGELFF. The full variable domain, completed using reference TRBV7-2 and TRBJ2-2, is GAGVSQSPSNKVTEKGKDVELRCDPISGHTALYWYRQSLGQGLEFLIYFQGNSAPDKSGLPSDRFSAERTGGSVSTLTIQRTQQEDSAVYLCASKSEGANTGELFFGEGSRLTVL.

The chain is built from TRBV25-1 and TRBJ1-6, with D possibly matching TRBD1 (6 bases). Per the germline V gene, CDR1 is MGHDK and CDR2 is SYGVNS. Trimming left V 3 bases short and J 9 bases short, with 18 bases between. The length of the CDR3 is 16 residues. The CDR3 loop reads CASSEGIGGEISPLHF. For the CDR3, the DNA is TGTGCCAGCAGTGAGGGTATAGGGGGGGAAATTTCACCCCTCCACTTT.

V usage is TRBV10-1 and J usage is TRBJ2-5; D remains unclear. Germline V gene lookup returns CDR1 WNHNN and CDR2 SYGVQD (reference sequence). V was shortened by 0 bases and J by 5 bases, with 7 bases between the two germline ends. This CDR3 has 13 amino acids. The CDR3 sequence: CASSESTWETQYF. In DNA, the CDR3 is TGCGCCAGCAGTGAGTCGACTTGGGAGACCCAGTACTTC.

The chain uses TRBV10-1 and TRBJ2-7; 11 bases are a match to TRBD1. J was trimmed by 6 bases and V by 6 bases; bases with no gene match: 7. The germline V gene encodes CDR1 WNHNN and CDR2 SYGVQD (reference sequence). The CDR3 has 14 amino acids. CDR3 DNA sequence: TGCGCCAGCAGCAAGGACAGGGGGCTGCGCGAGCAGTACTTC. It encodes CASSKDRGLREQYF.

The J gene is TRBJ1-1, the V gene TRBV6-5; D remains ambiguous. V dropped 11 bases and J dropped 0 bases, with 10 bases sitting between them. The germline V gene has CDR1 MNHEY and CDR2 SVGAGI. This CDR3 spans 12 amino acids. Here the CDR3 DNA reads TGTGCCTCCATCGGAGTGAACACTGAAGCTTTCTTT. Amino acids: CASIGVNTEAFF.

V and J are TRBV7-9 and TRBJ2-7; D is undetermined. The germline CDR1 and CDR2 sequences are SEHNR and FQNEAQ (reference sequence). The CDR3 spans 13 residues. Trimming removed 1 base from V and 3 bases from J, with 7 bases in between. The CDR3 sequence is CASSLGDGYEQYF. In DNA, the CDR3 is TGTGCCAGCAGCTTAGGCGACGGCTACGAGCAGTACTTC.

The chain combines TRBV7-8 with TRBJ2-7; D is uncertain. The CDR3 consists of 13 residues. Germline assignment: CDR1 SGHVS and CDR2 FQNEAQ. Trimming pared 5 bases from V and 3 bases from J, leaving 11 bases between. The DNA of the CDR3 is TGTGCCAGCAGCCCAATTTTTTACTACGAGCAGTACTTC. The encoded protein is CASSPIFYYEQYF.

J is TRBJ2-2 and V is TRBV6-1; tentatively, D is TRBD2 (5 bases). Looked up from germline, CDR1 is MNHNS and CDR2 is SASEGT. The CDR3 has 12 amino acids. The V gene lost 7 bases and the J gene lost 13 bases, with 16 bases spanning the gap. CDR3 sequence (DNA): TGTGCCAGCAAACGGGATTCCGGCGGGCTGTTTTTT. This translates into CASKRDSGGLFF.

This chain connects TRBV7-8 to TRBJ2-2; TRBD1 or TRBD2 may be the D gene (6 bases each). This CDR3 comprises 15 residues. The V end was cut by 0 bases, the J end by 7 bases, with 12 bases between. In germline, CDR1 is SGHVS, CDR2 FQNEAQ. The CDR3 DNA is TGTGCCAGCAGCTTAGCAAGGGGGGCGTTCGGGGAGCTGTTTTTT. Protein sequence: CASSLARGAFGELFF.

This clone turned up a few times. The chain links TRBV7-2 to TRBJ1-1; 8 bases align to TRBD1. The germline V gene encodes CDR1 SGHTA and CDR2 FQGNSA. V lost 5 bases to trimming and J lost 5 bases; unmatched junction nucleotides: 4. The CDR3 has 13 amino acids. CDR3 sequence (DNA): TGTGCCAGCAGCCTCGACAGGGGAACTGAAGCTTTCTTT. This sequence encodes CASSLDRGTEAFF.

The chain couples TRBV5-4 to TRBJ2-1; D is possibly TRBD2 (6 bases). Germline CDR1 is SGHNT and CDR2 is YYREEE (reference sequence). This CDR3 spans 16 amino acids. V dropped 0 bases and J dropped 0 bases, with 10 bases sitting between them. CDR3 protein: CASSLGGTASYNEQFF. The CDR3 coding sequence is TGTGCCAGCAGCTTGGGGGGGACTGCCTCCTACAATGAGCAGTTCTTC.

This chain connects TRBV27 to TRBJ2-5; D possibly corresponds to TRBD2 (6 bases). The germline V gene has CDR1 MNHEY and CDR2 SMNVEV (reference sequence). Trimming took 7 bases from V and 4 from J, leaving 25 bases between them. The CDR3 runs to 17 residues. DNA for the CDR3: TGTGCCAGCAAACCTCTCGGGGGTAGCGGAGGCTTAGAGACCCAGTACTTC. This codes for CASKPLGGSGGLETQYF.

The chain combines TRBV13 with TRBJ2-7, with 9 bases matching TRBD1. Trimming cost V 4 bases and J 3 bases; bases outside gene matches: 1. Per germline, CDR1 PRHDT and CDR2 FYEKMQ (reference sequence). The CDR3 covers 13 residues. The CDR3 reads CASSSGQGYEQYF. CDR3 bases: TGTGCCAGCAGCTCGGGACAGGGCTACGAGCAGTACTTC.

A note on this clone: Compared with germline, one end of the junction differs, possibly owing to a read error. This rearrangement joins TRBV5-1 to TRBJ2-7; tentative D call: TRBD2 (6 bases). Germline CDR1 reads SGHRS; CDR2 reads YFSETQ. The CDR3 contains 14 residues. CDR3 DNA: TGCGCCAGCAGCCCTCGGGGAGGTTCCTCCGAGCAGTACTTC. This encodes CASSPRGGSSEQYF. Complete variable domain (other parts from reference TRBV5-1 and TRBJ2-7): KAGVTQTPRYLIKTRGQQVTLSCSPISGHRSVSWYQQTPGQGLQFLFEYFSETQRNKGNFPGRFSGRQFSNSRSEMNVSTLELGDSALYLCASSPRGGSSEQYFGPGTRLTVT.

CDR3 amino acids: CASSASPGNTEAFF. CDR3 bases: TGTGCCAGCAGTGCCTCCCCCGGGAACACTGAAGCTTTCTTT. The chain couples TRBV6-4 to TRBJ1-1; D gene unclear. The CDR3 runs 14 residues. Trimming removed 4 bases at V and 1 base at J, with 10 bases between. Germline V gene sequence: CDR1 MRHNA, CDR2 SNTAGT.

The chain has TRBV5-1 and TRBJ2-5, with TRBD2 as a possible D gene (5 bases). The germline V gene has CDR1 SGHRS and CDR2 YFSETQ. Trimming pared 0 bases from V and 1 base from J, leaving 10 bases between. The CDR3 totals 15 residues. This chain's CDR3 is CASSLAGSRQETQYF. Written as DNA, the CDR3 is TGCGCCAGCAGCTTGGCGGGGTCCCGCCAAGAGACCCAGTACTTC.

The chain recombines TRBV5-1 with TRBJ2-3; D gene unclear. The germline CDR1 and CDR2 sequences are SGHRS and YFSETQ. Deletions cut 4 bases from V and 4 bases from J, with 16 bases between. This CDR3 region has 15 residues. The CDR3 is CASSPRRASSDTQYF. Written as DNA, the CDR3 is TGCGCCAGCAGCCCCAGGAGAGCCTCCTCAGATACGCAGTATTTT. The full variable domain, in which reference TRBV5-1 and TRBJ2-3 provide the parts outside the CDR3, is KAGVTQTPRYLIKTRGQQVTLSCSPISGHRSVSWYQQTPGQGLQFLFEYFSETQRNKGNFPGRFSGRQFSNSRSEMNVSTLELGDSALYLCASSPRRASSDTQYFGPGTRLTVL.

The rearrangement joins TRBV30 to TRBJ1-2; perhaps TRBD1 as D (5 bases). The germline CDR1 and CDR2 sequences are GTSNPN and SVGIG (reference sequence). This CDR3 spans 13 amino acids. The ends were cut back, 3 bases at V and 7 bases at J, with 15 bases in the middle. CDR3 DNA sequence: TGTGCCTGGAGCGCTGGGTGGGGGTCTGGCTACACCTTC. Translated: CAWSAGWGSGYTF.

J is TRBJ2-1 and V is TRBV28; 14 bases agree with TRBD2. The V and J ends lost 1 base and 6 bases, in that order; junction bases with no gene match: 2. The CDR3 spans 16 residues. Germline assignment: CDR1 MDHEN and CDR2 SYDVKM. In DNA, the CDR3 is TGTGCCAGCAGTTTATTTGGACTAGCGGGAGGCAATGAGCAGTTCTTC. Its protein product is CASSLFGLAGGNEQFF.

The chain recombines TRBV29-1 with TRBJ1-3; D is unclear. The CDR3 consists of 13 residues. V was clipped by 7 bases and J by 0 bases, with 10 bases between them. Germline CDR1 reads SQVTM; CDR2 reads ANQGSEA. The DNA for the CDR3 is TGCAGCGCACGGCTCGACTCTGGAAACACCATATATTTT. This translates into CSARLDSGNTIYF. The variable domain in full, with the rest retrieved from reference TRBV29-1 and TRBJ1-3, is SAVISQKPSRDICQRGTSLTIQCQVDSQVTMMFWYRQQPGQSLTLIATANQGSEATYESGFVIDKFPISRPNLTFSTLTVSNMSPEDSSIYLCSARLDSGNTIYFGEGSWLTVV.

V gene TRBV5-5 combines with J gene TRBJ1-2; D gene uncertain. The germline CDR1 and CDR2 sequences are SGHKS and YYEKEE (reference sequence). V lost 3 bases and J 10 bases, leaving 7 bases between the germline ends. There are 10 residues in the CDR3. For the CDR3, the DNA is TGTGCCAGCAGCTGGCTATTCTACACCTTC. It yields the protein CASSWLFYTF.